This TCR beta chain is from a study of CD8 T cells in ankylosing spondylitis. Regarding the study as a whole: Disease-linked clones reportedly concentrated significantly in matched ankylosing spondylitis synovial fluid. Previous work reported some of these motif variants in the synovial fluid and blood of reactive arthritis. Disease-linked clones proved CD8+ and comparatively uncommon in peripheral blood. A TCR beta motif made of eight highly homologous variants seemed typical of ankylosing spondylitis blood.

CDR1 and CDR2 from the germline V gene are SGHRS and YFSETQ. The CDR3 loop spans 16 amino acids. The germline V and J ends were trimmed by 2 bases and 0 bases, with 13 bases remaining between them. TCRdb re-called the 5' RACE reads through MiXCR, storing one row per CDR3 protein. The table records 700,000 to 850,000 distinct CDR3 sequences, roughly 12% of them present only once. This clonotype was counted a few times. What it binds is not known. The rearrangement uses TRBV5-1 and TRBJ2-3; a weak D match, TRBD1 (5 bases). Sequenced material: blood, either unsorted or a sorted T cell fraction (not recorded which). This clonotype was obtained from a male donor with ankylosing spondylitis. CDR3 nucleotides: TGCGCCAGCAGCTTAAGACAGACCTCTAGCACAGATACGCAGTATTTT. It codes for CASSLRQTSSTDTQYF.